This T cell receptor (beta chain) was captured in a study of CD8+CD57+ T cells in acquired aplastic anemia. Study at large: Sorted CD4+ plus CD8+ cells gave DNA averaging about 3.2 ug. As sequenced from healthy donors, CD4+ cells averaged around 11 million reads.

At least ten counts were recorded for this clonotype. Germline CDR1 and CDR2: LNHDA and SQIVND (reference sequence). Between the trimmed V and J ends, which lost 1 base and 4 bases, there was a span of 7 bases. The CDR3 loop spans 13 amino acids. Template material for TCR beta VDJ and CDR3 profiling consisted of genomic DNA. TCRdb redid the calling of the reads with MiXCR, one entry per CDR3 protein. The repertoire consists of around 400,000 distinct CDR3 sequences, with around 68% occurring once and the leading ten covering 4%. The genes are TRBV19 and TRBJ2-5; D is uncertain. Material for sequencing was sorted CD4+, CD8+, or CD8+CD57+ T cells (not recorded which) from PBMCs. This TCR came from a human donor in good health, serving as a control. This CDR3 reads CASSIVARETQYF. The CDR3 DNA reads TGTGCCAGTAGTATAGTCGCCCGAGAGACCCAGTACTTC.